The rows below give T cell receptor beta chains drawn from one sample of a study of beta chain features in type 1 diabetes. Repertoires were generated with immunoSEQ multiplex PCR, while TCRdb's copy carries only in-frame clones and drops some. The sample carries approximately 600,000 clones, around an eighth recorded once. Sequences were obtained from naive CD4+ T cells from blood. These receptors came from a young man with type 1 diabetes. Both conserved end residues are part of each CDR3. Each record gives: V gene, D gene, clone size, J gene, CDR3 protein, CDR3 DNA. The D gene is left open where the match is weak. Some rows mark clone size as missing; the rest say once, few, many or name a class of expanded clone.

TRBV15,NA,few,TRBJ2-3,CATSRDFSSDTQYF,TGTGCCACCAGCAGAGACTTCTCGTCAGATACGCAGTATTTT
TRBV7-9,NA,few,TRBJ2-1,CASSLDSQEQFF,TGTGCCAGCAGCTTAGACAGCCAGGAGCAGTTCTTC
TRBV7-9,NA,few,TRBJ1-6,CASSLGVRRLEDSPLHF,TGTGCCAGCAGCTTAGGGGTGAGGAGGCTTGAAGATTCACCCCTCCACTTT
TRBV7-8,NA,few,TRBJ1-3,CASSLSHSPRSGNTIYF,TGTGCCAGCAGCTTAAGTCATTCACCGCGCTCTGGAAACACCATATATTTT
TRBV27,NA,NA,TRBJ1-5,CASSFRDSNQPQHF,TGTGCCAGCAGTTTCCGGGATAGCAATCAGCCCCAGCATTTT
TRBV7-2,TRBD1,few,TRBJ1-4,CASSLRTGDVVNEKLFF,TGTGCCAGCAGCTTACGGACAGGGGATGTAGTTAATGAAAAACTGTTTTTT
TRBV2,NA,NA,TRBJ1-5,CASSWTGNSNQPQHF,TGTGCCAGCAGTTGGACGGGTAATAGCAATCAGCCCCAGCATTTT
TRBV9,NA,few,TRBJ2-1,CASESTGVSYNEQFF,TGTGCCAGCGAGTCAACGGGAGTCTCCTACAATGAGCAGTTCTTC
TRBV7-8,NA,few,TRBJ2-5,CASSLGSFMETQYF,TGTGCCAGCAGCTTAGGCTCCTTCATGGAGACCCAGTACTTC
TRBV28,NA,few,TRBJ2-7,CASTLEQSSYEQYF,TGTGCCAGCACCCTCGAACAGAGCTCCTACGAGCAGTACTTC
TRBV20-1,NA,NA,TRBJ1-1,CSARVETEAFF,TGCAGTGCTAGGGTAGAGACTGAAGCTTTCTTT
TRBV25-1,NA,few,TRBJ2-7,CASSERAWTEANEQYF,TGTGCCAGCAGTGAAAGGGCCTGGACGGAAGCGAACGAGCAGTACTTC
TRBV5-6,TRBD1,few,TRBJ2-1,CASSRRDRDNEQFF,TGTGCCAGCAGCCGGCGGGACAGGGACAATGAGCAGTTCTTC
TRBV10-3,TRBD2,many,TRBJ2-1,CAITSGNNEQFF,TGTGCCATAACTAGCGGGAACAATGAGCAGTTCTTC
TRBV4-3,NA,NA,TRBJ2-3,CASSQGEQLTQYF,TGCGCCAGCAGCCAAGGGGAGCAACTTACGCAGTATTTT
TRBV7-9,TRBD1,few,TRBJ2-7,CASRPGTGSYEQYF,TGTGCCAGCAGACCCGGGACAGGCTCCTACGAGCAGTACTTC
TRBV7-9,NA,few,TRBJ1-4,CASSRSTGTNEKLFF,TGTGCCAGCAGCCGATCAACCGGGACTAATGAAAAACTGTTTTTT
TRBV7-9,TRBD1,few,TRBJ1-2,CASSSWMGQGGYGYTF,TGTGCCAGCAGCTCCTGGATGGGACAGGGCGGCTATGGCTACACCTTC
TRBV11-2,NA,NA,TRBJ2-2,CASSLVGGTDGELFF,TGTGCCAGCAGCTTAGTGGGGGGAACGGACGGGGAGCTGTTTTTT
TRBV28,NA,many,TRBJ2-6,CASLSSGANVLTF,TGTGCCAGTCTTTCCTCTGGGGCCAACGTCCTGACTTTC
TRBV7-7,NA,NA,TRBJ2-1,CASSPQQGSYNEQFF,TGTGCCAGCAGCCCCCAACAGGGCTCCTACAATGAGCAGTTCTTC
TRBV4-3,NA,few,TRBJ1-2,CASSQVLGLNYGYTF,TGCGCCAGCAGCCAAGTTCTGGGGTTAAACTATGGCTACACCTTC
TRBV5-1,TRBD1,NA,TRBJ2-1,CASAGTGNNEQFF,TGCGCCAGCGCCGGGACAGGGAACAATGAGCAGTTCTTC
TRBV9,NA,few,TRBJ2-5,CASSVSEGQTQYF,TGTGCCAGCAGCGTTAGCGAGGGTCAGACCCAGTACTTC
TRBV9,NA,NA,TRBJ2-5,CASTLGGGEARETQYF,TGTGCCAGCACCCTCGGAGGCGGAGAGGCTCGAGAGACCCAGTACTTC
TRBV7-9,NA,NA,TRBJ2-5,CASSLNGQSQETQYF,TGTGCCAGCAGCTTAAACGGACAATCCCAAGAGACCCAGTACTTC
TRBV10-1,NA,few,TRBJ2-3,CASSDIGRDTQYF,TGCGCCAGCAGTGATATTGGCCGGGATACGCAGTATTTT
TRBV12-5,TRBD1,NA,TRBJ1-4,CASGDRSLGGEKLFF,TGTGCTAGTGGGGACAGGTCCCTGGGGGGTGAAAAACTGTTTTTT
TRBV19,NA,few,TRBJ1-1,CASSPGPREGTEAFF,TGTGCCAGTAGTCCGGGACCGAGGGAGGGCACTGAAGCTTTCTTT
TRBV2,NA,few,TRBJ1-2,CASSAGLVGADANYGYTF,TGTGCCAGCAGTGCGGGTCTCGTAGGAGCAGACGCTAACTATGGCTACACCTTC
TRBV6-4,NA,NA,TRBJ1-2,CASRDPRRGGYTF,TGTGCCAGCAGAGACCCCCGACGGGGTGGCTACACCTTC
TRBV18,TRBD1,few,TRBJ1-6,CASSPTGVNSPLHF,TGTGCCAGCTCACCCACAGGGGTAAATTCACCCCTCCACTTT
TRBV30,NA,few,TRBJ1-3,CAWSEGQAGNTIYF,TGTGCCTGGAGTGAGGGCCAGGCTGGAAACACCATATATTTT
TRBV6-6,NA,few,TRBJ1-4,CASSWGATNEKLFF,TGTGCCAGCAGCTGGGGGGCCACTAATGAAAAACTGTTTTTT
TRBV9,NA,few,TRBJ2-4,CASSVVGEIRGIQYF,TGTGCCAGCAGCGTCGTTGGTGAGATTAGGGGCATTCAGTACTTC
TRBV28,NA,few,TRBJ2-4,CASSPWTAAKNIQYF,TGTGCCAGCAGCCCATGGACAGCCGCCAAAAACATTCAGTACTTC